This T cell receptor beta chain was recorded in a study of cytomegalovirus exposure and HLA in healthy donors (dated by TCRdb to 2015 to 2018). About the full investigation: According to an earlier analysis of around 600 of the donors, 150 million to 200 million T cells yielded 120 million or so unique TCR beta sequences and around 280 Gb of sequence data. An earlier analysis of 587 of the donors applied high-throughput TCR beta sequencing to assess whether each TCR beta V gene segment acted as functional or pseudogenic. The genetic ancestry cluster associated with self-reported Caucasian donors included about 84% of the 398 genotyped donors. A separate validation cohort of 100 to 150 different subjects was used in addition to the roughly 670-subject first cohort. The T cell repertoires of 666 subjects were profiled by immunosequencing and related to cytomegalovirus serostatus. About five DR-DQ haplotypes were handled as single units for association and clustering because linkage in the cohort was strong. In a later genetic analysis, genome-wide SNP genotypes for about 60% of the 666 donors were used, and that subset was treated as a discovery cohort. To predict cytomegalovirus infection status, the study combined high-throughput TCR immunosequencing, statistical association of individual TCRs with disease status, and machine learning. A later analysis re-analyzed previously published TCR beta repertoires from several hundred donors and added high-resolution HLA genotyping to study TCR occurrence patterns. All discovery cohort repertoires had been generated on a single sequencing platform. The aim of the study was to test whether cataloging public T cell receptors could identify signatures of past pathogen exposure. Both class I and class II loci were covered by HLA typing, at four-digit resolution. Rather than drawing on any new phenotypic data, the later analysis identified candidate immune exposures from TCR beta sequences and the way those sequences occurred across donors. Among 300 to 500 genotyped donors of the cohort, an average of around 220,000 unique TCR beta nucleotide sequences was sequenced per donor, of which about 19% were non-productive. Approximately 300 gigabases of sequencing data and tens of millions of unique TCR sequences made up an early release that covered 500 to 700 HLA-typed donors. The number of donors typed differed by locus, with about 629-630 for A, B, C, DRB1 and DQB1, 522 for DQA1, 606 for DPA1, and around 460 for DPB1. Alongside the repertoire data, information on donor age, sex, ethnicity and CMV serostatus was compiled.

Reading the germline V gene gives CDR1 MDHEN and CDR2 SYDVKM. At the junction V is shortened by 5 bases and J by 12 bases; bases outside the gene matches: 6. Reading from cysteine to phenylalanine, the CDR3 counts 12 amino acids. The sequence is cut down to CDR3 DNA, 36 bases in frame from base 1. The cohort comprised some 680 healthy bone marrow donors. All cohort members were sampled while nominally healthy, although unrecorded immune exposures were likely present. The donor was CMV seropositive and was included in the group of 289 seropositive cohort members. Each donor provided a peripheral blood sample, and peripheral blood mononuclear cells were used for TCR beta sequencing. Genomic DNA was extracted from the blood cell samples with the Qiagen DNeasy Blood Extraction Kit. Library prep was done by the immunoSEQ multiplex PCR assay. The multiplex PCR relied on a mix of 60 forward primers for TCR Vbeta segments and 13 reverse primers for TCR Jbeta segments. The CDR3 region of rearranged TCR beta genes was amplified from genomic DNA by a multiplex PCR assay. Amplified TCR beta libraries were sequenced as 87-base-pair reads on the Illumina HiSeq System. The authors' pipeline ran thus. In a later analysis, tens of millions of unique TCR beta chains were counted across the roughly 610 repertoires, and about 10 million of these chains were shared by at least two donors. Raw reads were error-corrected and collapsed into unique sequences by a nearest-neighbor algorithm in which closely related sequences were merged to remove PCR and sequencing errors. V, D and J gene segments were assigned by aligning CDR3 sequences to IMGT reference sequences. For a sequence to be retained, a match of at least six nucleotides to both a V gene segment and a J gene segment was required. A rearrangement was called productive if the CDR3 had no stop codons and remained in frame with V and J, and every other rearrangement was called non-productive. Following IMGT convention, CDR3 was defined as the stretch from the second conserved V-encoded cysteine to the conserved J-encoded phenylalanine. The earlier analysis of 587 of the donors excluded sequences that lacked an unambiguous match to a single V gene segment. In an earlier analysis of some 590 of the donors, V segments were called functional above 56.7% productive rearrangements and were called segregating when the between-donor standard deviation exceeded 5%. To diagnose cytomegalovirus status from the catalog of TCR beta chain sequences, a statistical classification framework was built. In a later analysis, TCR nucleotide sequences were compared against IMGT/GENE-DB human TR gene sequences so that V and J genes could be assigned. A later analysis assigned CDR3 sequences and most-parsimonious VDJ recombination scenarios with the TCRdist pipeline. In a later analysis, every TCR beta chain was defined by the combination of its CDR3 amino acid sequence and its V-gene family, and reads without a unique V-gene family were dropped. To address suspected cross-contamination and a sequencing artifact, a later analysis removed some 620 highly shared, low-generation-probability nucleotide sequences. For each public chain, a later analysis derived a clonal expansion index from normalized ranks of inferred template counts within each repertoire. In a later analysis, generation probabilities were computed using a VDJ recombination model fitted to out-of-frame rearrangements, and the results were checked against IGoR. In a later analysis, hypergeometric tests were used to score TCR-TCR, TCR-HLA and TCR-CMV co-occurrence, with a repertoire-size bias correction applied to TCR pairs. A later analysis estimated false discovery rates by permuting HLA or CMV assignments 20 times. In a later analysis, co-occurring TCRs were grouped using DBSCAN, with TCRdist sequence similarity added in when clustering inside HLA-allele-positive subsets. Repertoires with fewer than 30,000 or more than 120,000 public chains were left out of co-occurrence clustering, as were five repertoires with anomalous nucleotide sharing. TCRdb stores this immuneACCESS table with in-frame sequences only. Part of the clones is absent; in the studies checked, under half of the shortfall reflects unresolved V genes, and no reason is known for the rest. Clonal size and the V and J genes are those of that table, whereas D and trimming came from the DNA. Across this sample there are roughly 120,000 clones, with 60% to 75% seen only once. Roughly 4% of the sample comes from the top ten.

Of note for this clone: This clone's antigen is unknown. No much larger clone is present one base from it, and per-base qualities are unavailable.

Results the study describes overall, beyond this receptor: The only immune exposure information available for the cohort was CMV serostatus. In a later analysis, HLA-associated TCR beta chains were found to be more clonally expanded and to have lower generation probabilities than equally common non-associated chains. Because some donors lacked HLA typing at each locus, the association tests relied only on the typed subset. Correlated functional status among segregating V segments might be attributable to linkage disequilibrium, but an unknown experimental factor could not be ruled out. A later genetic analysis reported fewer N-insertions in productive TCRs among donors in an Asian-associated ancestry cluster than the approximately 670-donor mean. According to a later analysis, most CMV-associated TCR beta chains appeared to be HLA-restricted, and the HLA associations seemed to be driven largely by CMV exposure. Across donors, most TCR sequences were observed very rarely, whereas some public TCRs were present in many individuals. A further reported finding was that TCR beta sequences accurately predicted the HLA-A and HLA-B alleles for most subjects in the first cohort. A cluster of highly shared sequence variants was judged likely to represent a technical artifact of the sequencing pipeline. The classifier was reported to diagnose cytomegalovirus status with high specificity and sensitivity in both the original cohort and the validation cohort. In vitro tests confirmed that a few of the cytomegalovirus-associated TCR beta chains recognize cytomegalovirus antigens. When HLA alleles, especially DR and DQ, strongly co-occurred, attributing TCR associations to individual alleles was difficult. According to the authors, the approach could potentially be generalized to other disease states and immunological phenotypes. Several of the top co-occurrence clusters appeared to be linked to parvovirus B19, influenza, CMV and Epstein-Barr virus, according to a later analysis. Roughly uniform sequencing depth across donors was assumed in presence/absence analyses, although this assumption may not hold. At a false discovery rate of 0.05, a later analysis linked fewer than 20,000 TCR beta sequences to specific HLA alleles. Over 15 rarely observed V segments, including chromosome 9 orphons, were excluded from the earlier analysis of several hundred of the donors because counts were too low. An earlier analysis of some 560 of the donors showed that most TCR beta V segments appeared in productive rearrangements either about 87% or about 30% of the time, which broadly matched IMGT annotations. In a later analysis, TCR association rates were found to vary across HLA loci, with the most associated TCRs seen for DRB1 alleles and the fewest for HLA-C alleles. V-gene and J-gene trimming of TCR beta chains was associated with a missense DCLRE1C variant in a later genetic analysis, and the association was replicated in an independent cohort. The study listed 164 TCR beta chains as associated with cytomegalovirus. Because the 87-base-pair reads could not distinguish some IMGT-functional V segments, including TRBV6-2 and TRBV6-3, those segments were excluded. The cohort was sequenced for TCR beta chains only, and without alpha or paired-chain data the features that could be detected were limited.

This TCR came from a woman aged 45-60 years in good health and CMV-seropositive. The sample comprised PBMCs. The rearranged segments are TRBV28 and TRBJ2-1, and 8 junctional nucleotides match TRBD1. In nucleotides, the sequence is TGTGCCAGCAGTCCCGTCGACAGGGGGCAGTTCTTC. It translates to CASSPVDRGQFF.